This TCR beta chain originates from a study of T cell repertoires in cytomegalovirus infection. Study information: Epitope selection comprised recently identified HLA-C-restricted CMV epitopes and well-studied HLA-B-restricted CMV epitopes. It was the public TCR beta signatures that indicated both CMV infection and matching HLA type.

In TCRdb, the reads were re-called with MiXCR into one record per CDR3 protein. Here the sample spans 95,000 to 120,000 distinct CDR3 sequences, about 33% being singletons. Study results and caveats: What dominated the ex vivo response were HLA-C-restricted CMV-specific TCR beta clonotypes.

Trimming cost V 2 bases and J 7 bases, with 5 bases left between them. Germline CDR1 is MNHEY and CDR2 is SMNVEV (reference sequence). The CDR3 loop spans 12 amino acids. In regard to this clonotype: The antigen is unknown.

The sample consisted of CD8+ T cells from cultured PBMCs, taken from culture after CMV antigen stimulation. This clonotype was sampled from a human donor in good health (CMV status not recorded). Some clones in this sample may be carry-over from other donors' samples. The chain combines TRBV27 with TRBJ2-2; D unresolved. The CDR3 DNA sequence: TGTGCCAGCAGTTTAGTTCTCGGGGAGCTGTTTTTT. It encodes CASSLVLGELFF.